This T cell receptor beta chain comes out of a study of patients and donors after allogeneic stem cell transplantation. J was trimmed by 5 bases and V by 2 bases; bases with no gene match: 9. The length of the CDR3 is 16 residues. TCRdb reanalysed the RT-PCR reads using MiXCR and keeps one entry per CDR3 protein. The sample contains over 350,000 distinct CDR3 sequences, under 20% of which appear only once. This TCR came from a human donor who was either an allogeneic HSCT recipient or a stem cell or donor lymphocyte infusion donor (not recorded which). It is not recorded whose cells these are; they may come from a transplant donor. The material sequenced was blood, either unsorted or a sorted T cell fraction (not recorded which). The chain joins TRBV12-3 or TRBV12-4 to TRBJ2-3, with TRBD2 matching over 8 bases. The chain's CDR3 is CASSLPGGRKVDTQYF. The CDR3 bases are TGTGCCAGCAGTTTACCGGGGGGGCGCAAGGTAGATACGCAGTATTTT.